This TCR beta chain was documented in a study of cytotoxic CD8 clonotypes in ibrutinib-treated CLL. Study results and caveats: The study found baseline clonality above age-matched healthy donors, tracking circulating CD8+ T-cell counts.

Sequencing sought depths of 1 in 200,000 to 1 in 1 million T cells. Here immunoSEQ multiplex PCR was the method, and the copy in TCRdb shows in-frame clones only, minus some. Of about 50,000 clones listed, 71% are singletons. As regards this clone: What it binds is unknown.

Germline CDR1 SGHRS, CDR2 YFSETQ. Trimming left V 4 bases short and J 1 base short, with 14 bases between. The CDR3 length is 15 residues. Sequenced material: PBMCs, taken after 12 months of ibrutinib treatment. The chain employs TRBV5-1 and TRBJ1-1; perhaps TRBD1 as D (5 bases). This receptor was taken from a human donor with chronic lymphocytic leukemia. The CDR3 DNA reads TGCGCCAGCAGCCCCCTGGCAGGGTCGAACACTGAAGCTTTCTTT. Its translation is CASSPLAGSNTEAFF.